The rows below give T cell receptor beta chains drawn from one sample of a study of cytomegalovirus exposure and HLA in healthy donors. Here immunoSEQ multiplex PCR was the method, and the copy in TCRdb shows in-frame clones only, minus some. This table holds about 180,000 clones, about 79% found once. The material sequenced was PBMCs. The receptor set was obtained from a young man in good health and CMV-seronegative. Both conserved end residues are part of each CDR3. The D gene is left open where the match is weak. The size entry is marked missing in some rows and otherwise reads once, few, many or a size class.

j_call v_call d_call clone_size cdr3_aa cdr3_nt
TRBJ1-3 TRBV10-1 NA NA CASSAGSGGSSGNTIYF TGCGCCAGCAGTGCTGGCAGTGGAGGTTCATCTGGAAACACCATATATTTT
TRBJ2-2 TRBV5-6 NA NA CASRPGTGELFF TGTGCCAGCAGGCCGGGCACCGGGGAGCTGTTTTTT
TRBJ1-1 TRBV5-5 NA NA CASSFSGNTEAFF TGTGCCAGCAGCTTTTCCGGGAACACTGAAGCTTTCTTT
TRBJ2-7 TRBV7-8 NA NA CASSLAAPMGGAYYEQYF TGTGCCAGCAGCTTAGCGGCTCCGATGGGCGGGGCTTATTACGAGCAGTACTTC
TRBJ1-1 TRBV5-1 NA NA CASSLATNTEAFF TGCGCCAGCAGCTTAGCAACGAACACTGAAGCTTTCTTT
TRBJ2-5 TRBV5-1 TRBD2 NA CASSRGLAGGQETQYF TGCGCCAGCAGCCGGGGACTAGCGGGAGGGCAAGAGACCCAGTACTTC
TRBJ2-5 TRBV27 NA NA CASSFQNRAETQYF TGTGCCAGCAGTTTCCAGAACAGGGCGGAGACCCAGTACTTC
TRBJ1-6 TRBV6-5 NA NA CASCRGIGNSPLHF TGTGCCAGCTGCCGGGGGATCGGCAATTCACCCCTCCACTTT
TRBJ1-2 TRBV28 NA NA CASSRGEGGYTF TGTGCCAGCAGTCGTGGGGAGGGTGGCTACACCTTC
TRBJ2-1 TRBV9 TRBD2 NA CASSVVVWTRGPNEQFF TGTGCCAGCAGCGTAGTCGTCTGGACTAGGGGTCCGAATGAGCAGTTCTTC
TRBJ2-7 TRBV6-1 TRBD1 NA CASSAQIGTGGYEQYF TGTGCCAGCAGTGCACAAATTGGGACAGGAGGCTACGAGCAGTACTTC
TRBJ2-1 TRBV5-6 TRBD2 NA CASSLGVAWAGDNEQFF TGTGCCAGCAGCTTAGGGGTAGCGTGGGCGGGGGACAATGAGCAGTTCTTC
TRBJ1-1 TRBV6-5 TRBD1 NA CASSWDRVNTEAFF TGTGCCAGCAGCTGGGACAGGGTGAACACTGAAGCTTTCTTT
TRBJ2-7 TRBV25-1 TRBD2 NA CASSVAGGGYEQYF TGTGCCAGCAGTGTAGCGGGAGGGGGCTACGAGCAGTACTTC
TRBJ1-2 TRBV18 NA NA CASSPDKAYGYTF TGTGCCAGCTCCCCCGACAAGGCCTATGGCTACACCTTC
TRBJ2-1 TRBV5-4 NA NA CASSLGTDTYNEQFF TGTGCCAGCAGCTTGGGGACAGACACTTACAATGAGCAGTTCTTC
TRBJ2-6 TRBV7-3 NA NA CASSPQAEGWSGANVLTF TGTGCCAGCAGCCCCCAGGCGGAGGGGTGGTCAGGGGCCAACGTCCTGACTTTC
TRBJ1-1 TRBV5-5 NA once CASSLTRGNTEAFF TGTGCCAGCAGCTTGACTCGGGGGAACACTGAAGCTTTCTTT
TRBJ2-7 TRBV23-1 TRBD1 NA CASSQPRGRTYEQYF TGCGCCAGCAGTCAACCGAGGGGGCGAACCTACGAGCAGTACTTC
TRBJ1-5 TRBV19 TRBD1 NA CASSTQTGAQEPQHF TGTGCCAGTAGTACCCAAACAGGGGCTCAGGAGCCCCAGCATTTT
TRBJ2-3 TRBV5-4 NA NA CASSWDNTDTQYF TGTGCCAGCAGCTGGGACAACACAGATACGCAGTATTTT
TRBJ2-2 TRBV27 NA NA CASSLSVSRYSGGELFF TGTGCCAGCAGTTTATCAGTGTCTAGATATTCGGGCGGGGAGCTGTTTTTT
TRBJ1-2 TRBV2 TRBD1 NA CASSEHGDRGHGYTF TGTGCCAGCAGTGAACATGGGGACAGGGGTCATGGCTACACCTTC
TRBJ1-1 TRBV6-5 NA few CASSYSQGPEAFF TGTGCCAGCAGTTACTCACAGGGCCCTGAAGCTTTCTTT
TRBJ2-7 TRBV10-3 NA few CASTSVSYEQYF TGTGCCTCCACGAGCGTTTCCTACGAGCAGTACTTC
TRBJ1-2 TRBV4-2 TRBD1 once CASSLKPTPGQGERSYTF TGTGCCAGCAGCCTCAAGCCCACCCCGGGACAGGGGGAACGTTCCTACACCTTC
TRBJ1-1 TRBV18 NA NA CASSPKPNTEAFF TGTGCCAGCTCACCAAAGCCTAACACTGAAGCTTTCTTT
TRBJ1-1 TRBV30 TRBD1 NA CAWRGQGRWGVRDTEAFF TGTGCCTGGAGGGGACAGGGCCGTTGGGGGGTTAGGGACACTGAAGCTTTCTTT
TRBJ1-6 TRBV30 TRBD1 NA CAWSWDSGQGNSYNSPLHF TGTGCCTGGAGTTGGGATTCCGGACAGGGGAACTCCTATAATTCACCCCTCCACTTT
TRBJ2-7 TRBV28 TRBD2 NA CASSFLGTSASYEQYF TGTGCCAGCAGTTTCCTAGGGACTAGCGCATCCTACGAGCAGTACTTC
TRBJ1-4 TRBV4-1 NA NA CASSAGQRHATNEKLFF TGCGCCAGCAGCGCGGGCCAGAGACATGCAACTAATGAAAAACTGTTTTTT
TRBJ2-1 TRBV13 TRBD2 NA CASSLRILAGGVNEQFF TGTGCCAGCAGCCTGAGAATCCTAGCGGGGGGGGTCAATGAGCAGTTCTTC
TRBJ1-1 TRBV19 TRBD1 once CASSIRGPPTAAFF TGTGCCAGTAGTATCAGGGGGCCCCCAACGGCAGCTTTCTTT
TRBJ1-5 TRBV7-8 TRBD1 NA CASSGRQGVHSNQPQHF TGTGCCAGCAGCGGACGACAGGGGGTACATAGCAATCAGCCCCAGCATTTT
TRBJ2-2 TRBV18 NA once CASSPMGPAELFF TGTGCCAGCTCACCTATGGGCCCCGCGGAGCTGTTTTTT
TRBJ1-2 TRBV28 NA NA CASSLMGRPSYTF TGTGCCAGCAGTTTGATGGGCAGGCCGAGCTACACCTTC
TRBJ2-7 TRBV11-2 NA NA CASSLQLGQSEQYF TGTGCCAGCAGCCTCCAATTGGGACAAAGCGAGCAGTACTTC
TRBJ1-5 TRBV5-5 TRBD1 NA CASSSGQGQNQPQHF TGTGCCAGCAGCTCGGGACAGGGACAAAATCAGCCCCAGCATTTT
TRBJ1-2 TRBV9 TRBD1 few CASTPGQGTFHYGYTF TGTGCCAGCACCCCGGGACAGGGGACATTTCACTATGGCTACACCTTC